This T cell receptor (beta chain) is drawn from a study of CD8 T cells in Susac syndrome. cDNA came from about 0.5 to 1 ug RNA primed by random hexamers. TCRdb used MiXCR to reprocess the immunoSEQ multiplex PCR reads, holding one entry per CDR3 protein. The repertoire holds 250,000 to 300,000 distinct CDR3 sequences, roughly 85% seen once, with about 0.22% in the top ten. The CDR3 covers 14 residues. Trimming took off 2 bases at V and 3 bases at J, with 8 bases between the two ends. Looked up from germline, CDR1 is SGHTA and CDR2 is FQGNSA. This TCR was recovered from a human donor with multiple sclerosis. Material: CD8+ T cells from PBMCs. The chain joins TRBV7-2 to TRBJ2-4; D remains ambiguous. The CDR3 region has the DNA TGTGCCAGCAGCTTATACACCCACAAAAACATTCAGTACTTC. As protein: CASSLYTHKNIQYF.